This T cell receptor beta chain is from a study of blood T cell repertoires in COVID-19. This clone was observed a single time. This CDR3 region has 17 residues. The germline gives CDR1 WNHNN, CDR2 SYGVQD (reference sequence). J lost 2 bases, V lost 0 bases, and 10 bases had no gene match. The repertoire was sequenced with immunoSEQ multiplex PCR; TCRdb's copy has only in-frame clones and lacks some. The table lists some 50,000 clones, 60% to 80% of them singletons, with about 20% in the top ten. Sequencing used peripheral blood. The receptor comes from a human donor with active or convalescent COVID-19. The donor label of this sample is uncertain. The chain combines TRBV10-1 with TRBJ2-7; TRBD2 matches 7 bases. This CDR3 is CASSESGRIGGAYEQYF. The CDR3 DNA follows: TGCGCCAGCAGTGAGTCGGGTAGGATTGGGGGGGCCTACGAGCAGTACTTC.